Sequencing of this T cell receptor (beta chain) was carried out in a study of OX40 agonist ivuxolimab in advanced cancers. Study-wide background: Partial responses were observed in three patients, of whom one had hepatocellular carcinoma and two had cutaneous melanoma.

Data came from immunoSEQ multiplex PCR; TCRdb stores just in-frame clones and leaves some out. The sample yields 60,000 or so clones, about 89% seen once. With 2 bases removed from V and 10 bases from J, the gap between germline ends came to 18 bases. The CDR3 sequence is 15 residues long. CDR1 KGHSH and CDR2 LQKENI come from the germline V gene. This receptor was obtained from an adult with an advanced solid tumor such as melanoma, head and neck, liver or kidney cancer. V and J are TRBV18 and TRBJ2-1, with D hard to call. Specimen: CD4+ or CD8+ T cells sorted from blood, collected in a trial of the OX40 agonist ivuxolimab. CDR3 bases: TGTGCCAGCTCACCAGTGGAGCAGATCCTGGGGGAGCAGTTCTTC. Protein product: CASSPVEQILGEQFF. Looking up the rest from reference TRBV18 and TRBJ2-1 gives the full variable domain: NAGVMQNPRHLVRRRGQEARLRCSPMKGHSHVYWYRQLPEEGLKFMVYLQKENIIDESGMPKERFSAEFPKEGPSILRIQQVVRGDSAAYFCASSPVEQILGEQFFGPGTRLTVL.